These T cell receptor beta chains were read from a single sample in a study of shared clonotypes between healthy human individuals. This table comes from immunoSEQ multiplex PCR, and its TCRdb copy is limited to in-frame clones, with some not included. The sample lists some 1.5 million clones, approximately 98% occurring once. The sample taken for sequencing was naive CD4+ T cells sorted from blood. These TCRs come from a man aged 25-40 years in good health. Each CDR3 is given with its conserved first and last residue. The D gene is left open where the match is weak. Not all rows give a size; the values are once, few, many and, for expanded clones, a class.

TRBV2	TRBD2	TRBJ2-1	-	TGTGCCAGCAGGGGCCCCCCGGGGTCTAGCGGGAGGGATGAGCAGTTCTTC	CASRGPPGSSGRDEQFF
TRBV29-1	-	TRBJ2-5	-	TGCAGCGTTGTAACAGGCCAAGAGACCCAGTACTTC	CSVVTGQETQYF
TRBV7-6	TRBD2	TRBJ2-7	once	TGTGCCAGCAGCTTAGAACCAGCGGGAGTGTACGAGCAGTACTTC	CASSLEPAGVYEQYF
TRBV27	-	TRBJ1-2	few	TGTGCCAGCAGCACCTTCCTAGGGGCGCGAGGCTATGGCTACACCTTC	CASSTFLGARGYGYTF
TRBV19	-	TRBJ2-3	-	TGTGCGGCGGGCCATCTAAGCACAGATACGCAGTATTTT	CAAGHLSTDTQYF
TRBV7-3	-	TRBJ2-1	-	TGTGCCAGCAGCTCCAGTGGAGTGGCTAATGAGCAGTTCTTC	CASSSSGVANEQFF
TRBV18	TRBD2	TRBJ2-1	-	TGTGCCAGCTCACCCCTAGCGGGAGGGAGGGAGCAGTTCTTC	CASSPLAGGREQFF
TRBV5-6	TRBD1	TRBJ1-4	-	TGTGCCAGCAGCGGCCCGGGACAGTTTAATGAAAAACTGTTTTTT	CASSGPGQFNEKLFF
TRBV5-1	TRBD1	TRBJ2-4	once	TGCGCCAGCAGCCGGGCCGACCTAGGGGACAGAATTCAGTACTTC	CASSRADLGDRIQYF
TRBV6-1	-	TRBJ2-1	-	TGTGCCAGCACCCCGGGGGGCCGCGATGAGCAGTTCTTC	CASTPGGRDEQFF
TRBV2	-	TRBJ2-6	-	TGTGCCAGCGACTACTCTGGGGCCAACGTCCTGACTTTC	CASDYSGANVLTF
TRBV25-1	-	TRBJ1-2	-	TGTGCCAGCAGACAAAGGGGCGGCTACACCTTC	CASRQRGGYTF
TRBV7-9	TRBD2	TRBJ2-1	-	TGTGCCAGCAGCTTAGGCCTAGCGGGAGGGCAAACTTACAATGAGCAGTTCTTC	CASSLGLAGGQTYNEQFF
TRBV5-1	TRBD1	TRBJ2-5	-	TGCGCCAGCAGCAAACCTCCGGCCGGGACAGGGCAAGAGACCCAGTACTTC	CASSKPPAGTGQETQYF
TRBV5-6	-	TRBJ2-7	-	TGTGCCAGCAGCTTGAGGGCAGGAGGGGCTAGGAACGAGCAGTACTTC	CASSLRAGGARNEQYF
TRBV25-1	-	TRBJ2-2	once	TGTGCCAGCAGCGGAACCGGGGAGCTGTTTTTT	CASSGTGELFF
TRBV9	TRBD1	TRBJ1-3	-	TGTGCCAGCAGCGTTTTACAGGGGGTTTCTGGAAACACCATATATTTT	CASSVLQGVSGNTIYF
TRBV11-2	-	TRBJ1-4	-	TGTGCCAGCAGCCCCAGGGGCCCCTCATCCACTAATGAAAAACTGTTTTTT	CASSPRGPSSTNEKLFF
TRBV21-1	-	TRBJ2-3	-	TGTGCCAGAAAGCAAATCGAGAAGACAGGACATAACACAGATACGCAGTATTTT	CARKQIEKTGHNTDTQYF
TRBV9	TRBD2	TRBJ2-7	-	TGTGCCAGCAGCGGCGCTAGCGGGAGGCGGGGTGAGCAGTACTTC	CASSGASGRRGEQYF
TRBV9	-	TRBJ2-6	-	TGTGCCAGCAAAAGAGGGGACTCTGGGGCCAACGTCCTGACTTTC	CASKRGDSGANVLTF
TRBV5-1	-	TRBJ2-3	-	TGCGCCAGCAGCTTGTCGGGCGGGATCCCAATACCCACAGATACGCAGTATTTT	CASSLSGGIPIPTDTQYF
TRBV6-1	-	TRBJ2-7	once	TGTGCCAGCAGTGCGGACACGACGGGCTACGAGCAGTACTTC	CASSADTTGYEQYF
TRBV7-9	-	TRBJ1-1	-	TGTGCCAGCAGCTTAGAGATAAGGGGGATGAACACTGAAGCTTTCTTT	CASSLEIRGMNTEAFF
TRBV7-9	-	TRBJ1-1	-	TGTGCCAGCAGCTTAGTAGCGGGATACACTGAAGCTTTCTTT	CASSLVAGYTEAFF
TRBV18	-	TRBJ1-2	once	TGTGCCAGCTCACCACCGGGGGGATTGGGCTACACCTTC	CASSPPGGLGYTF
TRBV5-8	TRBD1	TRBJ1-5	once	TGTGCCAGCATCAATAACCCCGGGACAGCAACTTATCAGCCCCAGCATTTT	CASINNPGTATYQPQHF
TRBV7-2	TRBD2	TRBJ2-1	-	TGTGCCAGCAGCTTTGGCGGGAGGGGGAATGAGCAGTTCTTC	CASSFGGRGNEQFF
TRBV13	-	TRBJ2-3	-	TGTGCCAGCAGCCGACGTGGCGGAGGGGGCACAGATACGCAGTATTTT	CASSRRGGGGTDTQYF
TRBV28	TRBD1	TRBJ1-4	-	TGTGCCAGCAGTGAAATGGACAGGGTTAATGAAAAACTGTTTTTT	CASSEMDRVNEKLFF
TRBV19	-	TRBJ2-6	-	TGTGCCAGTAGTACTCTAGCAGGGGCTGGGGCCAACGTCCTGACTTTC	CASSTLAGAGANVLTF
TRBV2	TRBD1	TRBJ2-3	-	TGTGCCAGCTGGGGACAGGGGAAGACTACCGACACAGATACGCAGTATTTT	CASWGQGKTTDTDTQYF
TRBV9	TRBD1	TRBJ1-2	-	TGTGCCAGCAGCCCGGACCCATACCCTTCAGGGGGTAGTGGCTACACCTTC	CASSPDPYPSGGSGYTF
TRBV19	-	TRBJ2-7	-	TGTGCCAGTAACTCCGGGAACATGTACGAGCAGTACTTC	CASNSGNMYEQYF
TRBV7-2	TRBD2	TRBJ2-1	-	TGTGCCAGCAGCTTACCCGGGAGGGACGCGGCGGGTGAGCAGTTCTTC	CASSLPGRDAAGEQFF
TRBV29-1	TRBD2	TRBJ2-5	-	TGCAGCGTCCCCCAGGGACTACACGTCCAAGAGACCCAGTACTTC	CSVPQGLHVQETQYF
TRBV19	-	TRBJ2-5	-	TGTGCCAGTGGCGCGGAGACCCAGTACTTC	CASGAETQYF
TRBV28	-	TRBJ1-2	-	TGTGCCAGCAGTTTAGTTTTTTATGGCTACACCTTC	CASSLVFYGYTF
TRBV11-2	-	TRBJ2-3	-	TGTGCCAGCAGCTTAGAGGGAGAAGCGGGAGATACGCAGTATTTT	CASSLEGEAGDTQYF
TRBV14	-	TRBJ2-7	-	TGTGCCAGCAGCCAACTAGCAGGGGCCTACGAGCAGTACTTC	CASSQLAGAYEQYF
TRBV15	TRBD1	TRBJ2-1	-	TGTGCCACCAGCAGAGATACAGGACAGGGCAACTTTTACAATGAGCAGTTCTTC	CATSRDTGQGNFYNEQFF
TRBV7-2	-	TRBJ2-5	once	TGTGCCAGCAGCTTAGATGGTCCACAAGAGACCCAGTACTTC	CASSLDGPQETQYF
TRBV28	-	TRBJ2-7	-	TGTGCCAGCAGTTTCCCGGACTTCATTTACGAGCAGTACTTC	CASSFPDFIYEQYF
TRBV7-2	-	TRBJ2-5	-	TGTGCCAGCAGCTTAGGGCGACTAGAGACCCAGTACTTC	CASSLGRLETQYF
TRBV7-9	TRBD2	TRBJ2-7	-	TGTGCCAGCAGCTTAGCGACTAGCGGGACCTCCTACGAGCAGTACTTC	CASSLATSGTSYEQYF
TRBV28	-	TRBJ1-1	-	TGTGCCAGCAGTCTCTGGGGGGAGGCTTTCTTT	CASSLWGEAFF
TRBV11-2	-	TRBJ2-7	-	TGTGCCAGCAGCTTAAGGTGGACGGATAGCTCCTACGAGCAGTACTTC	CASSLRWTDSSYEQYF
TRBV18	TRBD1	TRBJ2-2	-	TGTGCCAGCTCACCCTCGGGACAGGCCGAGATACAGGACACCGGGGAGCTGTTTTTT	CASSPSGQAEIQDTGELFF
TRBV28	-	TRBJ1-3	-	TGTGCCAGCGGAGCGGGGGACCTCTCTGGAAACACCATATATTTT	CASGAGDLSGNTIYF
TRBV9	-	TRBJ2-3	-	TGTGCCAGCAGCGTTAAGGGGCGCGGGACAGATACGCAGTATTTT	CASSVKGRGTDTQYF
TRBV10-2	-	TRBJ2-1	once	TGCGCCAGCAGTGAGGGACCACCCAATGAGCAGTTCTTC	CASSEGPPNEQFF
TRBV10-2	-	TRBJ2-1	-	TGCGCCAGCAGTGAGGTTAACTACGGTGAGCAGTTCTTC	CASSEVNYGEQFF
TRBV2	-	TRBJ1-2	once	TGTGCCAGCAGTGAAACAAGAGGTTCTGGCTACACCTTC	CASSETRGSGYTF
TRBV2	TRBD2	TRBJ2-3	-	TGTGCCAGCAGTGGGGTAGCGGGAGGCACAGATACGCAGTATTTT	CASSGVAGGTDTQYF
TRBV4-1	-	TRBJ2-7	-	TGCGCCAGCAGCCTGGGACCCAGCTCCTACGAGCAGTACTTC	CASSLGPSSYEQYF
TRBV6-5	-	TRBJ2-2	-	TGTGCCAGCAGTTCCGCTACCGGGGAGCTGTTTTTT	CASSSATGELFF